These 31 T cell receptor beta chains were all obtained from the same sample, sequenced in a study of blood T cell repertoires in COVID-19. Some clones are missing from TCRdb's copy, which holds only in-frame ones; the method was immunoSEQ multiplex PCR. This sample has about 74,000 clones, with more than 70% found just once. The sample taken for sequencing was peripheral blood. Source of these receptors: an elderly woman with acute or convalescent COVID-19.

The rearrangement uses TRBV7-9 and TRBJ1-2; TRBD1 matches at 7 bases. Germline V lookup: CDR1 SEHNR, CDR2 FQNEAQ (reference sequence). The CDR3 is made up of 16 amino acids. The ends lost 6 bases at V and 7 bases at J; junction bases unmatched: 17. CDR3 sequence (DNA): TGTGCCAGCAGTCCCGGCGGGCAGGGGGTTGCCTCTGGCTACACCTTC. It translates to CASSPGGQGVASGYTF.

As regards this clone: Relative to the germline gene, one junction end is altered; a read error may explain this. Other nucleotide sequences in the sample specify the same CDR3. The chain employs TRBV3-1 (or the pseudogene TRBV3-2) and TRBJ2-1; 8 nucleotides line up with TRBD2. The CDR3 runs 16 residues. Looked up from germline, CDR1 is LGHDT and CDR2 is YNNKEL (reference sequence). CDR3 coding DNA: TGTGCCAGTAGCCGTGATGTAGCGGGAAGGCGGAATGAGCAGTTCTTC. It translates to CASSRDVAGRRNEQFF.

The chain recombines TRBV6-1 with TRBJ2-3; D is ambiguous. Germline CDR1 MNHNS, CDR2 SASEGT. CDR3 length: 14 residues. The germline V and J ends were trimmed by 2 bases and 5 bases, with 11 bases remaining between them. The CDR3 protein is CASSEQSQVDTQYF. The DNA of the CDR3 is TGTGCCAGCAGTGAACAATCTCAGGTAGATACGCAGTATTTT.

The chain carries TRBV28 and TRBJ1-2, with 8 bases aligning to TRBD1. Trimming removed 4 bases from V and 1 base from J; junction bases left unmatched: 2. This CDR3 contains 14 residues. Looked up from germline, CDR1 is MDHEN and CDR2 is SYDVKM. CDR3 sequence reads: CASSSTGVNYGYTF. For the CDR3, the DNA is TGTGCCAGCAGTTCGACAGGGGTTAACTATGGCTACACCTTC.

The CDR3: CASSLRQGAEQYF. CDR3 nucleotide sequence: TGTGCCAGCAGCTTACGACAGGGGGCCGAGCAGTACTTC. The chain employs TRBV7-8 and TRBJ2-7; 10 nucleotides align to TRBD1. CDR3 length: 13 amino acids. Germline loops: CDR1 SGHVS, CDR2 FQNEAQ. V lost 2 bases, J lost 6 bases, and 1 base stayed unmatched.

V and J are TRBV7-2 and TRBJ1-2, with TRBD1 matching 10 bases. V was clipped by 5 bases and J by 2 bases; unmatched bases: 11. CDR3 size: 17 residues. CDR1 is SGHTA, CDR2 FQGNSA, per germline. The CDR3 nucleotides are TGTGCCAGCAGCCTCCGGCGACAGGGGGCAGGGAACTATGGCTACACCTTC. Protein: CASSLRRQGAGNYGYTF.

This chain uses TRBV15 with TRBJ1-4, with a tentative D call TRBD1 (6 bases). The CDR3 spans 14 residues. Trimming shortened V by 5 bases and J by 4 bases, and 11 bases separated the two germline ends. Looked up from germline, CDR1 is LNHNV and CDR2 is YYDKDF (reference sequence). CDR3 amino acids: CATSAQGINEKLFF. The CDR3 nucleotides read TGTGCCACCAGCGCACAGGGTATTAATGAAAAACTGTTTTTT.

The V call is TRBV12-3 or TRBV12-4, the J call TRBJ1-4; TRBD1 aligns across 8 bases. V gave up 10 bases and J gave up 4 bases; unmatched junction bases: 5. This CDR3 comprises 13 residues. CDR3 bases: TGTGCCACCGCAGGGGGCATTAATGAAAAACTGTTTTTT. Translating gives CATAGGINEKLFF.

This clone was seen only a few times. V and J are TRBV25-1 and TRBJ1-3, with 7 bases matching TRBD1. The CDR3 covers 13 residues. Germline values: CDR1 MGHDK, CDR2 SYGVNS. Trimming cost V 2 bases and J 16 bases; bases outside gene matches: 11. The CDR3 reads CASSENVETGRYF. The CDR3 DNA follows: TGTGCCAGCAGTGAAAACGTAGAGACAGGGCGCTATTTT.

V is TRBV18 and J is TRBJ1-6; D remains ambiguous. The CDR3 loop spans 13 amino acids. The germline gives CDR1 KGHSH, CDR2 LQKENI. V dropped 7 bases and J dropped 14 bases, with 18 bases sitting between them. CDR3 sequence: CASFGAAGESLHF. The CDR3, as DNA: TGTGCCAGCTTTGGAGCGGCTGGGGAATCCCTCCACTTT.

V gene TRBV2 combines with J gene TRBJ2-7; 7 bases are shared with TRBD1. V trimming: 4 bases; J trimming: 5 bases; junction bases outside the gene matches: 8. The CDR3 is 14 amino acids. Germline V gene lookup returns CDR1 SNHLY and CDR2 FYNNEI. The chain's CDR3 is CASSGQGDFHEQYF. The CDR3 nucleotides are TGTGCCAGCAGTGGACAGGGTGACTTCCACGAGCAGTACTTC.

The chain joins TRBV19 to TRBJ2-7; 8 bases agree with TRBD1. CDR3 size: 14 residues. In germline, CDR1 is LNHDA, CDR2 SQIVND (reference sequence). Unmatched junction bases numbered 5, after V lost 5 bases and J lost 2 bases. For the CDR3, the DNA is TGTGCCAGTAGTCAAAAACAGGGGGCCTACGAGCAGTACTTC. Its translation is CASSQKQGAYEQYF.

The chain combines TRBV5-1 with TRBJ1-2; 9 nucleotides agree with TRBD1. CDR3 length: 14 residues. Germline V gives CDR1 SGHRS, CDR2 YFSETQ. The ends lost 4 bases at V and 7 bases at J; junction bases unmatched: 8. The CDR3 DNA sequence: TGCGCCAGCAGCCCGGACAGGGGATCAGGTGGCTACACCTTC. Translated: CASSPDRGSGGYTF.

This chain connects TRBV19 to TRBJ2-4, with TRBD2 matching 12 bases. Germline V lookup: CDR1 LNHDA, CDR2 SQIVND (reference sequence). The CDR3 is 17 amino acids. Trimming at V came to 1 base and at J to 6 bases, leaving 7 bases not matched to a gene. CDR3 amino acids: CASSIASGRALANIQYF. The CDR3 DNA reads TGTGCCAGTAGTATAGCTAGCGGGAGGGCCCTCGCAAACATTCAGTACTTC.

Concerning this clone: Germline and junction disagree at one end, which may indicate a read error. The chain links TRBV6-4 to TRBJ1-1; no clear D. CDR3 length: 14 amino acids. Germline CDR1 and CDR2: MRHNA and SNTAGT. CDR3 sequence: CATGEKSLNNEAFF. The CDR3, as DNA: TGTGCCACCGGGGAGAAGTCCTTGAACAATGAAGCTTTCTTT.

The chain recombines TRBV5-1 with TRBJ2-1, with D maybe TRBD1 (6 bases). The germline V and J ends were trimmed by 4 bases and 5 bases, with 16 bases remaining between them. The germline gives CDR1 SGHRS, CDR2 YFSETQ. The CDR3 runs to 15 residues. The CDR3 is CASSPGVSKNNEQFF. The CDR3 DNA reads as TGCGCCAGCAGCCCAGGGGTATCTAAAAACAATGAGCAGTTCTTC.

The J gene is TRBJ1-1, the V gene TRBV29-1; D may be TRBD1 (6 bases). CDR3 length: 15 residues. V was trimmed by 0 bases and J by 1 base, leaving 12 bases between them. Germline CDR1 SQVTM, CDR2 ANQGSEA. The CDR3 bases are TGCAGCGTTGAAGATTTGGGACACCCGAACACTGAAGCTTTCTTT. It translates to CSVEDLGHPNTEAFF.

The chain is built from TRBV6-5 and TRBJ1-5; D is undetermined. The CDR3 runs 14 residues. The V end was cut by 5 bases, the J end by 7 bases, with 15 bases between. Germline V CDR1 and CDR2: MNHEY, SVGAGI. In DNA form, the CDR3 reads TGTGCCAGCAGTCGAGTGTCGAGTGAACAGCCCCAGCATTTT. Residues: CASSRVSSEQPQHF.

The chain couples TRBV6-5 to TRBJ1-5; D not resolved. The V gene's germline CDR1 is MNHEY and CDR2 SVGAGI. V dropped 0 bases and J dropped 16 bases, with 16 bases sitting between them. The CDR3 sequence is 13 residues long. CDR3 sequence (DNA): TGTGCCAGCAGTTACTCAACCCCTGGGCTCGAACATTTT. It translates to CASSYSTPGLEHF.

V is TRBV6-1 and J is TRBJ1-3; 7 nucleotides agree with TRBD1. CDR1 is MNHNS, CDR2 SASEGT, per germline. This CDR3 has 17 amino acids. The trim removed 2 bases at V and 1 base at J, leaving 8 bases unmatched. CDR3: CASSEWTGTLSGNTIYF. The CDR3 DNA follows: TGTGCCAGCAGTGAATGGACAGGAACCTTGTCTGGAAACACCATATATTTT.

The chain links TRBV6-6 to TRBJ1-5; a possible D gene is TRBD1 (6 bases). Germline V gives CDR1 MNHNY, CDR2 SVGAGI (reference sequence). V lost 7 bases and J lost 6, with 10 bases in between. This CDR3 region has 12 residues. CDR3 amino acids: CASKGGSQPQHF. CDR3 coding DNA: TGTGCCAGCAAGGGGGGGAGTCAGCCCCAGCATTTT.

The gene calls are TRBV6-6 and TRBJ2-7; TRBD1 matches 7 bases. The CDR3 has 12 residues. In germline, CDR1 is MNHNY, CDR2 SVGAGI (reference sequence). The V gene end was trimmed by 5 bases and the J gene end by 7 bases; junction bases not matched to a gene: 5. This CDR3 reads CASSQQGREQYF. CDR3 nucleotide sequence: TGTGCCAGCAGTCAACAGGGGAGAGAGCAGTACTTC.

The chain links TRBV3-1 (or the pseudogene TRBV3-2) to TRBJ1-6; a possible D gene is TRBD1 (5 bases). Germline CDR1 reads LGHDT; CDR2 reads YNNKEL (reference sequence). The length of the CDR3 is 14 residues. Trimming took off 3 bases at V and 7 bases at J, with 10 bases between the two ends. The CDR3 region is CASSHRGENSPLHF. CDR3 in DNA: TGTGCCAGCAGCCACCGGGGGGAAAATTCACCCCTCCACTTT.

V and J are TRBV6-6 and TRBJ1-1; 7 bases agree with TRBD1. This CDR3 has 13 residues. V gave up 2 bases and J gave up 5 bases; unmatched junction bases: 2. Germline V gene lookup returns CDR1 MNHNY and CDR2 SVGAGI (reference sequence). DNA of the CDR3: TGTGCCAGCAGTTACGCGACAGGGACTGAAGCTTTCTTT. Residues: CASSYATGTEAFF.

This sequence joins TRBV7-9 and TRBJ2-1; a possible D gene is TRBD1 (5 bases). Germline values: CDR1 SEHNR, CDR2 FQNEAQ (reference sequence). There are 16 residues in the CDR3. Trimming stripped 4 bases from V and 0 bases from J, with 13 bases between. CDR3 loop: CASSYRTLYSYNEQFF. The CDR3 region has the DNA TGTGCCAGCAGCTATCGGACACTCTACTCCTACAATGAGCAGTTCTTC.

The rearrangement uses TRBV18 and TRBJ2-3; D is undetermined. The CDR3 totals 12 residues. Germline values: CDR1 KGHSH, CDR2 LQKENI. V dropped 5 bases and J dropped 6 bases, with 9 bases sitting between them. In DNA, the CDR3 is TGTGCCAGCTCAGCTAGTACCGATACGCAGTATTTT. It translates to CASSASTDTQYF.

This chain uses TRBV4-1 with TRBJ2-2; 8 bases agree with TRBD1. Germline loops: CDR1 MGHRA, CDR2 YSYEKL. The CDR3 spans 14 residues. Trimming at V came to 0 bases and at J to 6 bases, leaving 0 bases not matched to a gene. The CDR3: CASSQEQGAGELFF. Here the CDR3 DNA reads TGCGCCAGCAGCCAAGAACAGGGGGCCGGGGAGCTGTTTTTT.

This chain joins TRBV25-1 and TRBJ2-1, with 7 bases that match TRBD2. The germline V gene encodes CDR1 MGHDK and CDR2 SYGVNS. This CDR3 region has 16 residues. The V gene end was trimmed by 5 bases and the J gene end by 4 bases; junction bases not matched to a gene: 11. The CDR3 loop is CASSSSAGVGYNEQFF. CDR3 DNA sequence: TGTGCCAGCAGTTCATCTGCGGGGGTGGGATACAATGAGCAGTTCTTC.

This clone appeared a single time. The V gene is TRBV11-2, the J gene TRBJ2-3; the match to TRBD2 covers 10 bases. CDR1 is SGHAT, CDR2 FQNNGV, per germline. This CDR3 has 15 amino acids. The V segment lost 0 bases and the J segment 3 bases; nucleotides outside the gene matches: 0. CDR3 in DNA: TGTGCCAGCAGCTTAGAGGGACTAGCGACAGATACGCAGTATTTT. Amino acids: CASSLEGLATDTQYF.

This chain links TRBV6-5 with TRBJ1-1; D not certain. From germline, CDR1 is MNHEY and CDR2 SVGAGI. The CDR3 length is 11 residues. V lost 6 bases and J lost 7, with 9 bases in between. This CDR3 is CASRVGHEAFF. In DNA form, the CDR3 reads TGTGCCAGCAGGGTGGGCCATGAAGCTTTCTTT.

In regard to this clone: At one boundary the junction diverges from the germline segment, which might be a read error. The chain links TRBV4-2 to TRBJ1-2; 7 nucleotides agree with TRBD1. CDR3 length: 15 amino acids. The germline gives CDR1 LGHNA, CDR2 YNFKEQ. CDR3 nucleotides: TGTGCCAGCAGCCAAGATGCAGGGGGGAACTATGGCCACACCTTC. It encodes CASSQDAGGNYGHTF.